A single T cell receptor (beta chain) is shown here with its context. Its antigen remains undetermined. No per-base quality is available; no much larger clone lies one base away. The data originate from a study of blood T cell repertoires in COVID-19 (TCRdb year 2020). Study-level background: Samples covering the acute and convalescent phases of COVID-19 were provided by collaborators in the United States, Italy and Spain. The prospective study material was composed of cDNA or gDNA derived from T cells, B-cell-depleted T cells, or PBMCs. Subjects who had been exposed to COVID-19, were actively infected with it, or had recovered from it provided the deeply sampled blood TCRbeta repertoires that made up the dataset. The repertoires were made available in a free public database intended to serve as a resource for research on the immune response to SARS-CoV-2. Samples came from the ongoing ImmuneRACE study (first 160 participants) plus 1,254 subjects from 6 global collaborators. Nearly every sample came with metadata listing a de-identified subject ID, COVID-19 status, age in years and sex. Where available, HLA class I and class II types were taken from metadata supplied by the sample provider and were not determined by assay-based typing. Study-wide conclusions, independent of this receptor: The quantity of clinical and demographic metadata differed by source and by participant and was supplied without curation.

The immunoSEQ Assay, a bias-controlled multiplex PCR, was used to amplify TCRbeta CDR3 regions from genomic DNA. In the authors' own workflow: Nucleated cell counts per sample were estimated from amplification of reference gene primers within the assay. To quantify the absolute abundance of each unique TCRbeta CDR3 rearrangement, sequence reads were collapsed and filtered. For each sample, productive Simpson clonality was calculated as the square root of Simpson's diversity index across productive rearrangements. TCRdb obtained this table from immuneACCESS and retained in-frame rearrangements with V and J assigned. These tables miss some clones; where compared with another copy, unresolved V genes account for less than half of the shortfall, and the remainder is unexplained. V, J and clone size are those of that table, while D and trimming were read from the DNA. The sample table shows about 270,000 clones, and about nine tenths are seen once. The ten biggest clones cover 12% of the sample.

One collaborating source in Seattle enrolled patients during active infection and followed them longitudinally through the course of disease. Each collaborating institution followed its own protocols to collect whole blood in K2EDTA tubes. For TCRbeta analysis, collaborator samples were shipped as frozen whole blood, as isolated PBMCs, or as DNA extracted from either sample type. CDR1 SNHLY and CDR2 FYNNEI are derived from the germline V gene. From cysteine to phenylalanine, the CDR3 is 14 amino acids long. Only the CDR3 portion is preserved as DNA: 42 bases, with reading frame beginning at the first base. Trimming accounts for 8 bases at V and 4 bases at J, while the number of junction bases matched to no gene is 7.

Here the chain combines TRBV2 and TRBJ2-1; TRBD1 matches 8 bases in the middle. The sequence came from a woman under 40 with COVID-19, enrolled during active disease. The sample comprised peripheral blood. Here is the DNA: TGTGCCAGCTCAGGACAGGGAGGTTACAATGAGCAGTTCTTC. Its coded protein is CASSGQGGYNEQFF.